Below are 21 T cell receptor beta chains sequenced from a single sample in a study of blood T cell repertoires in COVID-19. Here immunoSEQ multiplex PCR was the method, and the copy in TCRdb shows in-frame clones only, minus some. This table has 200,000 to 250,000 clones, 65% to 90% appearing once. The source material was peripheral blood. These receptors all stem from a man aged 50-60 years with active or convalescent COVID-19.

This clone has a handful of counts. The V call is TRBV6-4, the J call TRBJ1-1, with 9 bases identical to TRBD1. The V gene's germline CDR1 is MRHNA and CDR2 SNTAGT. This CDR3 is built from 13 residues. V lost 3 bases, J lost 7 bases, and 3 bases stayed unmatched. DNA for the CDR3: TGTGCCAGCAGTGAGGACAGGGGTGGTGAAGCTTTCTTT. It encodes CASSEDRGGEAFF.

The J gene is TRBJ2-5, the V gene TRBV28; 8 nucleotides agree with TRBD1. The ends lost 4 bases at V and 4 bases at J; junction bases unmatched: 5. Per germline, CDR1 MDHEN and CDR2 SYDVKM. The CDR3 is 14 amino acids. The CDR3 region is CASSWTGSPETQYF. As DNA, the CDR3 is TGTGCCAGCAGTTGGACAGGGAGCCCAGAGACCCAGTACTTC. Full variable domain (outside the CDR3, taken from reference TRBV28 and TRBJ2-5): DVKVTQSSRYLVKRTGEKVFLECVQDMDHENMFWYRQDPGLGLRLIYFSYDVKMKEKGDIPEGYSVSREKKERFSLILESASTNQTSMYLCASSWTGSPETQYFGPGTRLLVL.

This clone was counted a few times. This chain joins TRBV28 and TRBJ2-7, with D unclear. Germline V gives CDR1 MDHEN, CDR2 SYDVKM. The CDR3 length is 11 residues. Between the trimmed V and J ends, which lost 3 bases and 2 bases, there was a span of 2 bases. For the CDR3, the DNA is TGTGCCAGCAGTTTCACCTACGAGCAGTACTTC. Translated, it gives CASSFTYEQYF.

This clone was seen once. The chain employs TRBV4-1 and TRBJ2-1; D gene unclear. Trimming removed 0 bases at V and 0 bases at J, with 6 bases between. The CDR3 loop spans 15 amino acids. Germline V lookup: CDR1 MGHRA, CDR2 YSYEKL. CDR3 residues: CASSQDGGSYNEQFF. CDR3 sequence (DNA): TGCGCCAGCAGCCAAGATGGCGGCTCCTACAATGAGCAGTTCTTC.

The chain is built from TRBV13 and TRBJ2-1, with TRBD2 matching over 7 bases. V lost 2 bases and J lost 7; bases outside the gene matches: 20. The CDR3 consists of 19 residues. Germline CDR1 reads PRHDT; CDR2 reads FYEKMQ (reference sequence). The DNA for the CDR3 is TGTGCCAGCAGCTTAAATTACGGGGCGGGCGGGAGCTTTCCAAATGAGCAGTTCTTC. As protein: CASSLNYGAGGSFPNEQFF.

This clone was counted a single time. The chain uses TRBV6-6 and TRBJ2-3; D is possibly TRBD2 (6 bases). This CDR3 region has 13 residues. The germline CDR1 and CDR2 sequences are MNHNY and SVGAGI (reference sequence). Trimming pared 7 bases from V and 1 base from J, leaving 9 bases between. The DNA for the CDR3 is TGTGCCAGCAAGGCTAGCGGCACAGATACGCAGTATTTT. This codes for CASKASGTDTQYF.

The rearrangement uses TRBV3-1 (or the pseudogene TRBV3-2) and TRBJ2-1; TRBD2 aligns across 14 bases. The CDR3 runs 17 residues. Losses at the gene ends were 4 bases for V and 8 bases for J; bases not matched to a gene: 10. Germline-derived CDR1 and CDR2 are LGHDT and YNNKEL (reference sequence). The CDR3 region has the DNA TGTGCCAGCAGCCCCCGCCCCGGGACTAGCGGGAGTGATGAGCAGTTCTTC. This sequence encodes CASSPRPGTSGSDEQFF.

The chain links TRBV2 to TRBJ2-1; D is perhaps TRBD2 (6 bases). Germline-derived CDR1 and CDR2 are SNHLY and FYNNEI. The CDR3 is made up of 13 amino acids. Trimming shortened V by 5 bases and J by 9 bases, and 14 bases separated the two germline ends. The CDR3 bases are TGTGCCAGCAGTTCGGGACTTCAAGTTGAGCAGTTCTTC. Protein product: CASSSGLQVEQFF.

This clone was detected only once. This chain joins TRBV5-1 and TRBJ2-1; the D gene is possibly TRBD2 (5 bases). The CDR3 totals 16 residues. CDR1 SGHRS and CDR2 YFSETQ come from the germline V gene. Trimming cost V 3 bases and J 0 bases, with 13 bases left between them. The CDR3 region has the DNA TGCGCCAGCAGCTGGCTAGCCCGAAGCTCCTACAATGAGCAGTTCTTC. Residues: CASSWLARSSYNEQFF.

The chain is built from TRBV7-2 and TRBJ1-1; D ambiguous. V lost 5 bases, J lost 11 bases, and 15 bases lay in between. Germline loops: CDR1 SGHTA, CDR2 FQGNSA. There are 12 residues in the CDR3. The CDR3 nucleotides are TGTGCCAGCAGCCCCTACTCCCCTACGGCTTTCTTT. Translated: CASSPYSPTAFF.

The chain links TRBV2 to TRBJ2-2, with D possibly TRBD2 on 6 matching bases. Germline V gene lookup returns CDR1 SNHLY and CDR2 FYNNEI. Trimming removed 6 bases from V and 0 bases from J, with 8 bases in between. The CDR3 is made up of 14 amino acids. CDR3 nucleotide sequence: TGTGCCAGCAGGGCTAGCGCGAACACCGGGGAGCTGTTTTTT. Encoded protein: CASRASANTGELFF.

The gene calls are TRBV6-5 and TRBJ2-7; maybe TRBD1 (6 bases). This CDR3 has 15 residues. Deletions cut 0 bases from V and 2 bases from J, with 11 bases between. Germline V gives CDR1 MNHEY, CDR2 SVGAGI. The CDR3 reads CASSYSRGHTYEQYF. In DNA, the CDR3 is TGTGCCAGCAGTTACTCGAGGGGACATACCTACGAGCAGTACTTC.

Notes on this clone: The junction and the germline gene differ at one end; a read error may be behind it. The chain couples TRBV5-1 to TRBJ1-6; D is unclear. Germline V CDR1 and CDR2: SGHRS, YFSETQ. The CDR3 is 14 residues long. CDR3 loop: CASSLDGSNSPLHF. The CDR3 bases are TGCGCCAGCAGTTTGGACGGTAGCAATTCACCCCTCCACTTT.

The chain carries TRBV25-1 and TRBJ1-2, with D possibly matching TRBD1 (5 bases). Germline CDR1 is MGHDK and CDR2 is SYGVNS. The CDR3 totals 11 residues. V was clipped by 5 bases and J by 4 bases, with 5 bases between them. The CDR3 coding sequence is TGTGCCAGCAGTAGGGGCTATGGCTACACCTTC. It yields the protein CASSRGYGYTF.

The rearrangement joins TRBV5-6 to TRBJ1-4; the match to TRBD1 covers 9 bases. This CDR3 contains 15 residues. Germline lookup yields CDR1 SGHDT and CDR2 YYEEEE. V lost 4 bases and J lost 4; bases outside the gene matches: 5. CDR3 sequence reads: CASSLGTGINEKLFF. Written as DNA, the CDR3 is TGTGCCAGCAGCCTAGGGACAGGGATTAATGAAAAACTGTTTTTT.

The chain links TRBV7-9 to TRBJ2-7, with 8 bases identical to TRBD1. The germline V gene has CDR1 SEHNR and CDR2 FQNEAQ (reference sequence). After removal of 4 bases from V and 3 bases from J, the junction contained 11 bases not matched to a gene. This CDR3 comprises 16 residues. This CDR3 is CASSSYTGTGFYEQYF. CDR3 DNA sequence: TGTGCCAGCAGCTCCTACACCGGGACAGGTTTCTACGAGCAGTACTTC.

This chain connects TRBV15 to TRBJ2-7; D is possibly TRBD1 (5 bases). The V gene's germline CDR1 is LNHNV and CDR2 YYDKDF (reference sequence). The germline V and J ends were trimmed by 2 bases and 2 bases, with 13 bases remaining between them. CDR3 length: 15 amino acids. The CDR3 loop is CATSRRKGEAYEQYF. The CDR3, as DNA: TGTGCCACCAGCAGAAGAAAAGGGGAAGCCTACGAGCAGTACTTC. The whole variable domain, filled in from reference TRBV15 and TRBJ2-7, reads DAMVIQNPRYQVTQFGKPVTLSCSQTLNHNVMYWYQQKSSQAPKLLFHYYDKDFNNEADTPDNFQSRRPNTSFCFLDIRSPGLGDTAMYLCATSRRKGEAYEQYFGPGTRLTVT.

The V gene is TRBV30, the J gene TRBJ1-6; the match to TRBD1 covers 7 bases. The germline V gene encodes CDR1 GTSNPN and CDR2 SVGIG (reference sequence). The CDR3 sequence is 14 residues long. The junction had 7 bases not matched to a gene; V was cut back by 4 bases and J by 7 bases. In DNA, the CDR3 is TGTGCCTGGACCACAGGGGTGCGGAATTCACCCCTCCACTTT. Translated: CAWTTGVRNSPLHF.

J is TRBJ2-7 and V is TRBV19, with D possibly matching TRBD1 (7 bases). V was trimmed by 5 bases and J by 6 bases, leaving 17 bases between them. CDR1 and CDR2 from the germline V gene are LNHDA and SQIVND (reference sequence). This CDR3 has 14 amino acids. DNA for the CDR3: TGTGCCAGTAGTTCACGATGGCAGGGGGGCGAGCAGTACTTC. Translation: CASSSRWQGGEQYF. The entire variable domain, with the rest obtained from reference TRBV19 and TRBJ2-7, is as follows: DGGITQSPKYLFRKEGQNVTLSCEQNLNHDAMYWYRQDPGQGLRLIYYSQIVNDFQKGDIAEGYSVSREKKESFPLTVTSAQKNPTAFYLCASSSRWQGGEQYFGPGTRLTVT.

The chain couples TRBV28 to TRBJ1-4; 7 positions agree with TRBD1. This CDR3 comprises 13 residues. Germline V CDR1 and CDR2: MDHEN, SYDVKM. V lost 7 bases, J lost 8 bases, and 7 bases stayed unmatched. The CDR3 sequence: CASKGYRGEKLFF. As DNA, the CDR3 is TGTGCCAGCAAAGGTTACAGGGGAGAAAAACTGTTTTTT. Supplemented by reference TRBV28 and TRBJ1-4, the full variable domain reads DVKVTQSSRYLVKRTGEKVFLECVQDMDHENMFWYRQDPGLGLRLIYFSYDVKMKEKGDIPEGYSVSREKKERFSLILESASTNQTSMYLCASKGYRGEKLFFGSGTQLSVL.

This clone came up a few times. The chain carries TRBV14 and TRBJ2-7; D possibly corresponds to TRBD1 (6 bases). Germline loops: CDR1 SGHDN, CDR2 FVKESK. The CDR3 has 13 amino acids. Trimming shortened V by 4 bases and J by 6 bases, and 13 bases separated the two germline ends. The CDR3 coding sequence is TGTGCCAGCAGCCGCCACCACAGGGTCGAGCAGTACTTC. Protein: CASSRHHRVEQYF.